These 2 T cell receptor beta chains originate from one sample sequenced in a study of T-cell reconstitution after alpha-beta-depleted transplantation in children. It was with unique molecular identifiers that the TCRbeta library was prepared. TCRdb fed the PCR reads into MiXCR, producing one record per CDR3 protein. Here the sample spans about 1,000,000 distinct CDR3 sequences, around 30% being singletons. The sample was PBMCs, mostly from graft donor cells, taken 360 days after TCRalphabeta/CD19-depleted stem cell transplant. The source of these receptors is a boy younger than two who had a stem cell transplant for SCID, so the T cells may come from the graft donor.

This clonotype was counted a few times. V gene TRBV24-1 combines with J gene TRBJ2-3; D possibly uses TRBD1 or TRBD2 (5 bases each). This CDR3 spans 15 amino acids. The ends were cut back, 6 bases at V and 2 bases at J, with 14 bases in the middle. Germline V CDR1 and CDR2: KGHDR, SFDVKD. CDR3 in amino acids: CATSFGTGITDTQYF. DNA for the CDR3: TGTGCCACCAGTTTCGGGACGGGGATCACAGATACGCAGTATTTT.

The rearrangement joins TRBV7-8 to TRBJ1-1; 9 bases map to TRBD1. V lost 7 bases and J lost 7; bases outside the gene matches: 16. This CDR3 has 16 amino acids. Germline CDR1 and CDR2: SGHVS and FQNEAQ. The CDR3 spells CASTLLGWTGEDEAFF. The CDR3 nucleotides are TGTGCCAGCACCCTTTTGGGGTGGACAGGGGAGGATGAAGCTTTCTTT.